This T cell receptor (beta chain) stems from a study of CXCR3-negative and CXCR3-positive naive CD8 T cells. Across the study: Per library, roughly 1.4 +/- 0.3 million reads; about 150 million TRB reads overall. Study outcomes and limitations: Researchers reported similar TRBV-TRBJ usage in naive CXCR3-negative and CXCR3-positive cells, though memory differed.

In regard to this clonotype: Its target is unknown.

The CDR3 spans 13 residues. cDNA libraries for TRB were generated by 5' RACE incorporating UMI labels. Reanalyzing the 5' RACE reads, TCRdb keeps one entry per CDR3 protein, without DNA. The specimen's table records 130,000 or so distinct CDR3 sequences. The clonotype comes from a human donor in good health. Some clones in this sample may be carry-over from other donors' samples. The chain links TRBV12-3 or TRBV12-4 to TRBJ2-5; TCRdb designates TRBD1, a call that cannot be tested without DNA. Sequencing was done on a sample of naive CXCR3- CD8+ T cells from blood. Subset denoted: CD45RO-CCR7+CD27+CD95- naive CD8+ T cells lacking CXCR3 (TNR3-). Here the CDR3 reads CASSLSPKETQYF.